The rows below give T cell receptor beta chains drawn from one sample of a study of T-cell memory formation after mild COVID-19. Via MiXCR, TCRdb re-called the 5' RACE reads, giving one row per CDR3 protein. The profile covers 200,000 to 250,000 distinct CDR3 sequences, with over 9% appearing a single time and under 25% taken by the ten largest. Sequencing was carried out using PBMCs or a T cell subset sorted from them (not recorded which). The receptors were gathered from a man between 18 and 35 years old who had mild COVID-19 (a few samples of this study predate the infection). Cell type and time point are not known. Each CDR3 is given with its conserved first and last residue. Fields, in order: J gene, V gene, clone size, D gene, CDR3 DNA, CDR3 protein. A D gene is named only where the DNA matches it firmly. Size is stated for part of the rows, as once, few or many counts, or as a class when the clone is expanded.

j_gene: TRBJ2-1
v_gene: TRBV4-1
abundance: many
d_gene: TRBD2
CDR3nt: TGCGCCAGCAGCCCCCTCCACCTCAGGGAGGGCTCGGATGAGCAGTTCTTC
CDR3aa: CASSPLHLREGSDEQFF

j_gene: TRBJ2-2
v_gene: TRBV7-9
abundance: few
d_gene: .
CDR3nt: TGTGCCAGCAGCTTAATAGGGCGGACGAACACCGGGGAGCTGTTTTTT
CDR3aa: CASSLIGRTNTGELFF

j_gene: TRBJ1-2
v_gene: TRBV6-5
abundance: .
d_gene: .
CDR3nt: TGTGCCAGCACCCCCCGGCTTAACTATGGCTACACCTTC
CDR3aa: CASTPRLNYGYTF

j_gene: TRBJ1-4
v_gene: TRBV5-1
abundance: few
d_gene: .
CDR3nt: TGCGCCAGCAGCTTGGGGAGGGGGGCCGAAAAACTGTTTTTT
CDR3aa: CASSLGRGAEKLFF

j_gene: TRBJ1-4
v_gene: TRBV7-2
abundance: few
d_gene: .
CDR3nt: TGTGCCAGCAGCTTGGGGGGCCTTTATGAAAAACTGTTTTTT
CDR3aa: CASSLGGLYEKLFF

j_gene: TRBJ2-3
v_gene: TRBV7-2
abundance: many
d_gene: .
CDR3nt: TGTGCCAGCAGCTTATACACAGATACGCAGTATTTT
CDR3aa: CASSLYTDTQYF

j_gene: TRBJ2-7
v_gene: TRBV5-5
abundance: .
d_gene: .
CDR3nt: TGTGCCAGCAGCTTGCCCCCGGGGGAGCAGTACTTC
CDR3aa: CASSLPPGEQYF

j_gene: TRBJ2-1
v_gene: TRBV7-3
abundance: .
d_gene: .
CDR3nt: TGTGCCAGCAGCCCCCGCGGCGGGACCTTGAATGAGCAGTTCTTC
CDR3aa: CASSPRGGTLNEQFF

j_gene: TRBJ1-5
v_gene: TRBV24-1
abundance: few
d_gene: .
CDR3nt: TGTGCCACCAGTGGGGCTCTGGACGGCAATCAGCCCCAGCATTTT
CDR3aa: CATSGALDGNQPQHF

j_gene: TRBJ1-2
v_gene: TRBV5-1
abundance: .
d_gene: .
CDR3nt: TGCGCCAGCAGCCGCGGCGGGGGCGACCTCGGGGGCTACACCTTC
CDR3aa: CASSRGGGDLGGYTF

j_gene: TRBJ2-2
v_gene: TRBV12-3/TRBV12-4
abundance: .
d_gene: .
CDR3nt: TGTGCCAGCAGCGGACGAGGAGCCAACCCCGGGGAGCTGTTTTTT
CDR3aa: CASSGRGANPGELFF

j_gene: TRBJ1-1
v_gene: TRBV4-1
abundance: .
d_gene: .
CDR3nt: TGCGCCAGCAGCCAAGCCGACAGTGAAGCTTTCTTT
CDR3aa: CASSQADSEAFF

j_gene: TRBJ2-3
v_gene: TRBV4-3
abundance: many
d_gene: .
CDR3nt: TGCGCCAGCAGCCAAGCCCCGGGGGGCCGGGGAAACACAGATACGCAGTATTTT
CDR3aa: CASSQAPGGRGNTDTQYF

j_gene: TRBJ1-6
v_gene: TRBV7-2
abundance: .
d_gene: .
CDR3nt: TGTGCCAGCAGCTTAGTCGCGGGAATCGATTCACCCCTCCACTTT
CDR3aa: CASSLVAGIDSPLHF

j_gene: TRBJ2-6
v_gene: TRBV20-1
abundance: .
d_gene: TRBD1
CDR3nt: TGCAGTGCTCGAGCAGGGGGCCCTGGGGCCAACGTCCTGACTTTC
CDR3aa: CSARAGGPGANVLTF

j_gene: TRBJ2-2
v_gene: TRBV7-2
abundance: .
d_gene: TRBD1
CDR3nt: TGTGCCAGCAGCTTAGGGGGACAGGGGGTCACCGGGGAGCTGTTTTTT
CDR3aa: CASSLGGQGVTGELFF

j_gene: TRBJ1-1
v_gene: TRBV5-1
abundance: many
d_gene: TRBD1
CDR3nt: TGCGCCAGCAGCTCTGGAGGGGGCGAAGGGGGCACTGAAGCTTTCTTT
CDR3aa: CASSSGGGEGGTEAFF

j_gene: TRBJ2-7
v_gene: TRBV5-4
abundance: many
d_gene: .
CDR3nt: TGTGCCAGCAGCTTGGATTCCGCGAGGGCCGGGGCCGAGCAGTACTTC
CDR3aa: CASSLDSARAGAEQYF

j_gene: TRBJ2-1
v_gene: TRBV20-1
abundance: .
d_gene: .
CDR3nt: TGCAGTGCTCCTCGGGCAGGCGACAATGAGCAGTTCTTC
CDR3aa: CSAPRAGDNEQFF

j_gene: TRBJ1-2
v_gene: TRBV7-2
abundance: .
d_gene: TRBD1
CDR3nt: TGTGCCAGCAGCCCCAGGACAGGGGATACCTATGGCTACACCTTC
CDR3aa: CASSPRTGDTYGYTF

j_gene: TRBJ2-7
v_gene: TRBV7-2
abundance: few
d_gene: TRBD1
CDR3nt: TGTGCCAGCAGCGTCCGGGACAGGGGCGGAGAGCAGTACTTC
CDR3aa: CASSVRDRGGEQYF

j_gene: TRBJ1-1
v_gene: TRBV4-3
abundance: few
d_gene: .
CDR3nt: TGCGCCAGCGCGAGTACAGGTCGCACTGAAGCTTTCTTT
CDR3aa: CASASTGRTEAFF

j_gene: TRBJ1-1
v_gene: TRBV4-2
abundance: few
d_gene: .
CDR3nt: TGTGCCAGCAGCCAAGATCAGGCTTTGGGTGTTGAAGCTTTCTTT
CDR3aa: CASSQDQALGVEAFF

j_gene: TRBJ1-2
v_gene: TRBV20-1
abundance: few
d_gene: TRBD1
CDR3nt: TGCAGTGCTGGACAGGGGGGAGCTAACTATGGCTACACCTTC
CDR3aa: CSAGQGGANYGYTF

j_gene: TRBJ1-3
v_gene: TRBV29-1
abundance: few
d_gene: .
CDR3nt: TGCAGCGTTGAAGCAGGGGTCGGAAACACCATATATTTT
CDR3aa: CSVEAGVGNTIYF

j_gene: TRBJ2-3
v_gene: TRBV10-3
abundance: .
d_gene: .
CDR3nt: TGTGCCATCAGTGTCCGGGGACTTCCTGGAGATACGCAGTATTTT
CDR3aa: CAISVRGLPGDTQYF

j_gene: TRBJ2-5
v_gene: TRBV7-8
abundance: .
d_gene: .
CDR3nt: TGTGCCAGCACCCCTCAGGGGCAGGCCTTCCAAGAGACCCAGTACTTC
CDR3aa: CASTPQGQAFQETQYF

j_gene: TRBJ1-1
v_gene: TRBV6-5
abundance: .
d_gene: .
CDR3nt: TGTGCCAGCAGTTATAACAGGGCATCTGAAGCTTTCTTT
CDR3aa: CASSYNRASEAFF

j_gene: TRBJ2-1
v_gene: TRBV9
abundance: many
d_gene: .
CDR3nt: TGTGCCAGCAGCGTAGCGGGGGGCGGTTACAATGAGCAGTTCTTC
CDR3aa: CASSVAGGGYNEQFF

j_gene: TRBJ1-5
v_gene: TRBV6-2/TRBV6-3
abundance: few
d_gene: .
CDR3nt: TGTGCCAGCAGTTACGGGCCCTCGCCCCAGCATTTT
CDR3aa: CASSYGPSPQHF

j_gene: TRBJ2-4
v_gene: TRBV10-2
abundance: few
d_gene: TRBD1
CDR3nt: TGCGCCAGCGGACAGGGAGCCAAAAACATTCAGTACTTC
CDR3aa: CASGQGAKNIQYF

j_gene: TRBJ2-1
v_gene: TRBV6-6
abundance: .
d_gene: TRBD1
CDR3nt: TGTGCCAGCAGAACGGACAGGGGAGTGTCGGATGAGCAGTTCTTC
CDR3aa: CASRTDRGVSDEQFF

j_gene: TRBJ1-2
v_gene: TRBV7-2
abundance: few
d_gene: .
CDR3nt: TGTGCCAGCAGCTTAGCGCTCCTATCTAACTATGGCTACACCTTC
CDR3aa: CASSLALLSNYGYTF

j_gene: TRBJ2-1
v_gene: TRBV20-1
abundance: few
d_gene: .
CDR3nt: TGCAGTGCTATAAATAACGGGGTCAATGAGCAGTTCTTC
CDR3aa: CSAINNGVNEQFF

j_gene: TRBJ1-5
v_gene: TRBV15
abundance: .
d_gene: .
CDR3nt: TGTGCCACCAGCAGAGATTCCGTACGAAGTCAGCCCCAGCATTTT
CDR3aa: CATSRDSVRSQPQHF

j_gene: TRBJ1-2
v_gene: TRBV29-1
abundance: few
d_gene: .
CDR3nt: TGCAGCGTTGAAGATCAGGACCTCTACACCTTC
CDR3aa: CSVEDQDLYTF

j_gene: TRBJ2-5
v_gene: TRBV12-3/TRBV12-4
abundance: .
d_gene: .
CDR3nt: TGTGCCAGCAGTCTTCAGACCCTCGGGGGCCAAGAGACCCAGTACTTC
CDR3aa: CASSLQTLGGQETQYF